This TCR beta chain was documented in a study of control samples from healthy donors and cancer patients. V shed 4 bases, J shed 2 bases, and the junction held 2 bases outside the gene matches. This CDR3 has 14 amino acids. Germline CDR1 reads SEHNR; CDR2 reads FQNEAQ (reference sequence). Profiling relied on immunoSEQ multiplex PCR, and the TCRdb table lists in-frame clones only, not all of them. The table has approximately 27,000 clones, approximately 85% seen once; the top ten hold around 7%. The chain has TRBV7-9 and TRBJ2-5; 9 nucleotides agree with TRBD2. This clonotype was sampled from a woman aged 60-75 years with head and neck cancer. Sequenced: PBMCs. The CDR3 is CASSSTSGQETQYF. The CDR3 region has the DNA TGTGCCAGCAGCTCTACTAGCGGGCAAGAGACCCAGTACTTC.